This is a list of T cell receptor beta chains from one sample in a study of T cell repertoires in cytomegalovirus infection. TCRdb itself ran the reads through MiXCR, one entry per CDR3 protein. The sample records around 450,000 distinct CDR3 sequences, approximately 31% being singletons. The specimen sequenced was PBMCs. The source of these receptors is a human donor in good health (CMV status not recorded). Some clones in this sample may be carry-over from other donors' samples. CDR3s include the opening cysteine and the closing phenylalanine or tryptophan. D genes are given only for firm matches.

J	D	V	CDR3
TRBJ1-5	TRBD1	TRBV7-3	CASSFFNRDRDRQPQHF
TRBJ2-2	-	TRBV12-3/TRBV12-4	CASGGGELFF
TRBJ2-1	TRBD2	TRBV6-6	CASSRTSGLDEQFF
TRBJ2-5	TRBD2	TRBV7-9	CASSFSESGGAFEETQYF
TRBJ1-4	-	TRBV7-2	CASSLTGSGFEKLFF
TRBJ2-1	-	TRBV7-2	CASSSSRTNEQFF
TRBJ1-2	TRBD1	TRBV12-3/TRBV12-4	CASHSPGQGPYGYTF
TRBJ2-7	-	TRBV7-6	CASSLGAGAHYEQYF
TRBJ1-1	TRBD1	TRBV6-6	CAGRDRENTEAFF
TRBJ2-1	-	TRBV7-6	CASSPPRGAYNEQFF